Sequencing of this TCR beta chain was carried out in a study of graft-versus-host responses after intestinal transplantation. Study at large: Anti-thymocyte globulin was used for induction in all recipients, who then took tacrolimus and steroids for about three years.

In the case of this clone: Its antigen is not known.

This table comes from immunoSEQ multiplex PCR, and its TCRdb copy is limited to in-frame clones, with some not included. The table includes roughly 27,000 clones, 80% detected once. Study-wide points: Early declines in HvG clones that occurred post-transplant were associated with peak circulating GvH clone levels.

Germline CDR1 and CDR2: MDHEN and SYDVKM. Trimming pared 6 bases from V and 4 bases from J, leaving 18 bases between. CDR3 length equals 15 residues. Graft tissue was processed to release intraepithelial and lamina propria lymphocytes. The chain uses TRBV28 and TRBJ1-2; perhaps TRBD1 as D (6 bases). This material consisted of ileum tissue, taken 98 days after intestinal transplantation. The origin of this receptor is a human patient who received an intestinal transplant, so some T cells may come from the graft donor. The CDR3 coding sequence is TGTGCCAGCAGGGGTAATAGGGGGTTTGGCTATGGCTACACCTTC. Translating gives CASRGNRGFGYGYTF.